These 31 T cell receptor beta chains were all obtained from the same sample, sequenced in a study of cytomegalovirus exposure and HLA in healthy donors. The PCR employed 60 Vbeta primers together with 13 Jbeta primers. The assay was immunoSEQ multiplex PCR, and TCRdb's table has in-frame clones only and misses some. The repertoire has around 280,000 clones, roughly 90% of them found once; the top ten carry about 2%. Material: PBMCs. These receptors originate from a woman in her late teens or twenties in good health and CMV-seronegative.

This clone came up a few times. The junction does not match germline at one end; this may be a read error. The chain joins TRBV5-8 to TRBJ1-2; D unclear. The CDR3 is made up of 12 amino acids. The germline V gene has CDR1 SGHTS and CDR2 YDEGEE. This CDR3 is CASSLAPGFKNF. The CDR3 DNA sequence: TGTGCCAGCAGCTTGGCCCCGGGGTTCAAGAATTTC. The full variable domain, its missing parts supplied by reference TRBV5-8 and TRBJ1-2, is EAGVTQSPTHLIKTRGQQATLRCSPISGHTSVYWYQQALGLGLQFLLWYDEGEERNRGNFPPRFSGRQFPNYSSELNVNALELEDSALYLCASSLAPGFKNFGSGTRLTVV.

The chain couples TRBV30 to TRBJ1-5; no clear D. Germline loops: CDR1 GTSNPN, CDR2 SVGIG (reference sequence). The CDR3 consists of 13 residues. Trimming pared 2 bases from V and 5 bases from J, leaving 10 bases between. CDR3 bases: TGTGCCTGGAGTCCCTCCTCCGATCAGCCCCAGCATTTT. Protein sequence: CAWSPSSDQPQHF.

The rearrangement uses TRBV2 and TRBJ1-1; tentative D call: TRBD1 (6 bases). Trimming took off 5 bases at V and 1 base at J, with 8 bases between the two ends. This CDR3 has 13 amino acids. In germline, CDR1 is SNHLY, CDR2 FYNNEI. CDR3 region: CASSRQENTEAFF. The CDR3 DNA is TGTGCCAGCAGTAGACAGGAGAACACTGAAGCTTTCTTT.

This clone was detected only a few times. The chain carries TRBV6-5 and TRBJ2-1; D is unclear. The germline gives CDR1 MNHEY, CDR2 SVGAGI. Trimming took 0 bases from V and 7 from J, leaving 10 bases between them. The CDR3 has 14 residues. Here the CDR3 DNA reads TGTGCCAGCAGTTACTCATCCCGGGTAAATGAGCAGTTCTTC. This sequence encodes CASSYSSRVNEQFF.

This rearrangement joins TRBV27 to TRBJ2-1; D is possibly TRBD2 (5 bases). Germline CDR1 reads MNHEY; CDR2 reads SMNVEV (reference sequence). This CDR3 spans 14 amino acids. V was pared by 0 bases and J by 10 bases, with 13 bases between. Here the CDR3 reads CASSLSQPPGEQFF. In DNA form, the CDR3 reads TGTGCCAGCAGTTTATCACAGCCGCCGGGGGAGCAGTTCTTC.

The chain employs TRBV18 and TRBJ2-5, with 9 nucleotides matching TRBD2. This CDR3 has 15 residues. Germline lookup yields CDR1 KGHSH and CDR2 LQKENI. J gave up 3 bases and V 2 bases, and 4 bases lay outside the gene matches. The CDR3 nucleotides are TGTGCCAGCTCACCATACCAGCGGGGGGAAGAGACCCAGTACTTC. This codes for CASSPYQRGEETQYF.

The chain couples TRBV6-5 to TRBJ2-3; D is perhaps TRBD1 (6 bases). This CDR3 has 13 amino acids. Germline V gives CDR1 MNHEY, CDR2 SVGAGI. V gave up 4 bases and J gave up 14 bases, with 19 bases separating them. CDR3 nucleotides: TGTGCCAGCAGTTCGACAGGTGACCGGGTTCGGTATTTT. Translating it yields CASSSTGDRVRYF.

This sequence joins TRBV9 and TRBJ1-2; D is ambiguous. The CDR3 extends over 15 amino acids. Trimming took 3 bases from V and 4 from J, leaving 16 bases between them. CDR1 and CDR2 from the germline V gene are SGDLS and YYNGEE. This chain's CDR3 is CASSATAGSIYGYTF. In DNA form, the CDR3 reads TGTGCCAGCAGCGCGACCGCGGGGAGCATCTATGGCTACACCTTC.

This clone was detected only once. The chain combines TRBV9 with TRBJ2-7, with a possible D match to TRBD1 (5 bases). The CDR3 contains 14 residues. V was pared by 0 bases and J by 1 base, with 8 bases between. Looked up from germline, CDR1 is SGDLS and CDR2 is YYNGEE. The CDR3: CASSVGRASYEQYF. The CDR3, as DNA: TGTGCCAGCAGCGTAGGCAGGGCTTCCTACGAGCAGTACTTC.

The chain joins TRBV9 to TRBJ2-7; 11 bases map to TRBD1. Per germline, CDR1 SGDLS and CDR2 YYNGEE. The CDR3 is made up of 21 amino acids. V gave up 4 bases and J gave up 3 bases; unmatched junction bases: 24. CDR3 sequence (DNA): TGTGCCAGCAGCCGTTCCCCCCTTAGCGCCGGACAGGGGGCGACGGGCTACGAGCAGTACTTC. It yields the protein CASSRSPLSAGQGATGYEQYF. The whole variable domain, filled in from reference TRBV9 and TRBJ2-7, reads DSGVTQTPKHLITATGQRVTLRCSPRSGDLSVYWYQQSLDQGLQFLIQYYNGEERAKGNILERFSAQQFPDLHSELNLSSLELGDSALYFCASSRSPLSAGQGATGYEQYFGPGTRLTVT.

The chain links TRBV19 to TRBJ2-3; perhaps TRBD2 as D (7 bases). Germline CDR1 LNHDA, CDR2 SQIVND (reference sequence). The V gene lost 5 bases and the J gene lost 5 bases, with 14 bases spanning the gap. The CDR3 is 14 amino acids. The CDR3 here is CASSDGGGIDTQYF. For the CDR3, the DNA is TGTGCCAGTAGTGATGGGGGGGGCATAGATACGCAGTATTTT.

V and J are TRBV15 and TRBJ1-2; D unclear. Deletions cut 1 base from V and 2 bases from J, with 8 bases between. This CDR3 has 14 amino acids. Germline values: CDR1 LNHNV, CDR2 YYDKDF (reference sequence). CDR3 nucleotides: TGTGCCACCAGCAGAGTAGGCAGGAACTATGGCTACACCTTC. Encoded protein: CATSRVGRNYGYTF.

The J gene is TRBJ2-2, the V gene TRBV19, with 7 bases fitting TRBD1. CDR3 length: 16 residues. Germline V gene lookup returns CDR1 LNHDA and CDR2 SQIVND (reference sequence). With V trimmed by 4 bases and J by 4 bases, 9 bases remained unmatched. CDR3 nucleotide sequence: TGTGCCAGTAGTAAATCGGGACAGAGAATCACCGGGGAGCTGTTTTTT. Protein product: CASSKSGQRITGELFF.

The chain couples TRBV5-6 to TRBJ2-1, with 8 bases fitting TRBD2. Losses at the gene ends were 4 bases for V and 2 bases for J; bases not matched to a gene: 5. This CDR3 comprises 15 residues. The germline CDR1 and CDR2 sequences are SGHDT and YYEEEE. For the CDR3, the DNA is TGTGCCAGCAGCCCTCGGGGGGGCCCCTACAATGAGCAGTTCTTC. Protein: CASSPRGGPYNEQFF.

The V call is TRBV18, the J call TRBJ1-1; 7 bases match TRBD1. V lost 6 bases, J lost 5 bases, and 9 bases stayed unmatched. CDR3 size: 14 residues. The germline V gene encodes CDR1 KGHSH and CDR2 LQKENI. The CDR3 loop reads CASSQQGKGTEAFF. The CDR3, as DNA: TGTGCCAGCTCGCAACAGGGGAAGGGGACTGAAGCTTTCTTT. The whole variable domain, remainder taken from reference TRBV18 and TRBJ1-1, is NAGVMQNPRHLVRRRGQEARLRCSPMKGHSHVYWYRQLPEEGLKFMVYLQKENIIDESGMPKERFSAEFPKEGPSILRIQQVVRGDSAAYFCASSQQGKGTEAFFGQGTRLTVV.

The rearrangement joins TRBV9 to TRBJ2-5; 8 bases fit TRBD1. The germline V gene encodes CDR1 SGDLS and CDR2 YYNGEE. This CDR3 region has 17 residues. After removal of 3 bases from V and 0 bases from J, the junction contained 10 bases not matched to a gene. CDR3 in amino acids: CASSGDPLDRDQETQYF. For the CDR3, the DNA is TGTGCCAGCAGCGGCGACCCTTTGGACAGGGACCAAGAGACCCAGTACTTC.

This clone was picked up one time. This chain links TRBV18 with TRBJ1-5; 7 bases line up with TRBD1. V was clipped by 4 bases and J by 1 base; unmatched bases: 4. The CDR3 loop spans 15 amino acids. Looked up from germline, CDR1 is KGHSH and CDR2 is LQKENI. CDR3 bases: TGTGCCAGCTCACAAAACAGGGGAAGCAATCAGCCCCAGCATTTT. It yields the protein CASSQNRGSNQPQHF.

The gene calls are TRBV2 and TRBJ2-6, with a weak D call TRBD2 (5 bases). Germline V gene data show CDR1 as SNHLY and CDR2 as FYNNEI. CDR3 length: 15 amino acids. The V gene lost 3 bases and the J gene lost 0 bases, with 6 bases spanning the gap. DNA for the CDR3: TGTGCCAGCAGTGAGGACTTCTCTGGGGCCAACGTCCTGACTTTC. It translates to CASSEDFSGANVLTF.

The CDR3, as DNA: TGCGCCAGCAGCCAAGAGTGGCCAGGGCTGACCAATGAGCAGTTCTTC. Translation gives CASSQEWPGLTNEQFF. This chain uses TRBV4-1 with TRBJ2-1; D might be TRBD1 (5 bases). The CDR3 is 16 residues long. The germline CDR1 and CDR2 sequences are MGHRA and YSYEKL. V lost 0 bases and J 6 bases, leaving 15 bases between the germline ends.

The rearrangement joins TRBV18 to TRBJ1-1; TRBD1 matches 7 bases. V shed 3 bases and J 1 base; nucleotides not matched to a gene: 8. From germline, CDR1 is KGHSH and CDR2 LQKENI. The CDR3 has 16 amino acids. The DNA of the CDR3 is TGTGCCAGCTCACCGGGACAGATTCGACCGAACACTGAAGCTTTCTTT. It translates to CASSPGQIRPNTEAFF.

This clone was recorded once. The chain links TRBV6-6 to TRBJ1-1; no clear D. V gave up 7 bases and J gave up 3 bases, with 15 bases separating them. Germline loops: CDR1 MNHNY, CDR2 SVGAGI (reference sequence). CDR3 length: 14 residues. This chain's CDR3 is CASTGYGQHTEAFF. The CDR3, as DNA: TGTGCCAGCACCGGCTATGGGCAGCACACTGAAGCTTTCTTT.

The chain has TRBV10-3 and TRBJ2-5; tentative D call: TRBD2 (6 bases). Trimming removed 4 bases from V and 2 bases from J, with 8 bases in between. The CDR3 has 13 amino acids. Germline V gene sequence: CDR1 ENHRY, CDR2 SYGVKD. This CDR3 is CAISVAGQETQYF. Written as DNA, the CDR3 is TGTGCCATCAGTGTCGCGGGACAAGAGACCCAGTACTTC.

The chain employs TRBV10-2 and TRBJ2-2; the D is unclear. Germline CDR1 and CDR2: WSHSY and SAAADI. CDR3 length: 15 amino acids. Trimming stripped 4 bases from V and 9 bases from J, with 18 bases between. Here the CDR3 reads CASSGTGLESRELFF. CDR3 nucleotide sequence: TGCGCCAGCAGTGGAACGGGTCTGGAGAGCAGGGAGCTGTTTTTT.

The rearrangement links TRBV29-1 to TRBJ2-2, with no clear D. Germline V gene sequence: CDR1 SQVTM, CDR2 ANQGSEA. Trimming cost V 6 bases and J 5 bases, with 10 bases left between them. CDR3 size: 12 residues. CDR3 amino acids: CSVQAGTGELFF. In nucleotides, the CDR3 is TGCAGCGTCCAGGCAGGAACCGGGGAGCTGTTTTTT.

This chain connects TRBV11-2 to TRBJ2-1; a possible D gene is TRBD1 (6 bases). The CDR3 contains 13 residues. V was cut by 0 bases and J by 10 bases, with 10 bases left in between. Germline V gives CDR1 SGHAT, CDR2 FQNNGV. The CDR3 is CASSLDKGVEQFF. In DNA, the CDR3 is TGTGCCAGCAGCTTAGATAAGGGGGTAGAGCAGTTCTTC.

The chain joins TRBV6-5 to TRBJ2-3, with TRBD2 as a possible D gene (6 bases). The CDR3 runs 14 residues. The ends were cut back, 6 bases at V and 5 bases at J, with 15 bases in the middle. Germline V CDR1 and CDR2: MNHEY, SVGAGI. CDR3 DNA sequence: TGTGCCAGCAGGCGCCGGGACTCCCGAGATACGCAGTATTTT. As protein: CASRRRDSRDTQYF.

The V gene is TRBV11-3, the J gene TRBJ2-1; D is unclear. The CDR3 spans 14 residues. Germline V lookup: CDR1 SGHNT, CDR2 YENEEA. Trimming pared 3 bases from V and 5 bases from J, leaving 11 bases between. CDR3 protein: CASSLRNGHNEQFF. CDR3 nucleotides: TGTGCCAGCAGCTTGCGAAATGGGCACAATGAGCAGTTCTTC.

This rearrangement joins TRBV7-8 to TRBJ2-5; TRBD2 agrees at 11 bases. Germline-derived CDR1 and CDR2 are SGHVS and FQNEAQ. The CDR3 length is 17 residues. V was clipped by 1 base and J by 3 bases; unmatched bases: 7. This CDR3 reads CASSLGLAGLGKETQYF. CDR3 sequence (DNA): TGTGCCAGCAGCTTAGGACTAGCGGGGCTTGGGAAAGAGACCCAGTACTTC.

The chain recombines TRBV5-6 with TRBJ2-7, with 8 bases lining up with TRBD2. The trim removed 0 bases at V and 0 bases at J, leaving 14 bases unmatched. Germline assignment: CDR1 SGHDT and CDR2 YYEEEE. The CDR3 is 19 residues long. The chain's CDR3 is CASSLGPSFGGVHSYEQYF. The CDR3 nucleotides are TGTGCCAGCAGCTTGGGTCCCTCCTTCGGGGGGGTCCACTCCTACGAGCAGTACTTC.

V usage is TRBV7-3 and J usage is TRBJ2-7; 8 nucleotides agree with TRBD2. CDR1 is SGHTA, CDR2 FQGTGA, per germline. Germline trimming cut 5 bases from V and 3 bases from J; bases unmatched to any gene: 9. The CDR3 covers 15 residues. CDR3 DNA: TGTGCCAGCAGCCCGCAATCCGGGGGGGGCTACGAGCAGTACTTC. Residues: CASSPQSGGGYEQYF.

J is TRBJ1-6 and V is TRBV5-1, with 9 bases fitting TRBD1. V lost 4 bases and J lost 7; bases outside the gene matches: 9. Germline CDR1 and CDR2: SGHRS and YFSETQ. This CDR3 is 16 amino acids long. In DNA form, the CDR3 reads TGCGCCAGCAGCCAGCGGGAAGGGACAGGGAATTCACCCCTCCACTTT. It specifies CASSQREGTGNSPLHF.